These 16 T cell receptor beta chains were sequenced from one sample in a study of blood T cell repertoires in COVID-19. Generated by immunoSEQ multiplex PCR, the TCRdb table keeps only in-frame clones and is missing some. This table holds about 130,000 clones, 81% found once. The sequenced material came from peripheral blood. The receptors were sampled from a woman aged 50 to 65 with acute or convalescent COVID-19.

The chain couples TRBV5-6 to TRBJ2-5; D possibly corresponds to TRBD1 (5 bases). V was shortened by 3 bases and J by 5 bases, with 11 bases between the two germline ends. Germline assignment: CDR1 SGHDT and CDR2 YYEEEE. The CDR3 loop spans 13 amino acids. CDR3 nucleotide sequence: TGTGCCAGCAGCTGGGGCGTGGGTGAGACCCAGTACTTC. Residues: CASSWGVGETQYF.

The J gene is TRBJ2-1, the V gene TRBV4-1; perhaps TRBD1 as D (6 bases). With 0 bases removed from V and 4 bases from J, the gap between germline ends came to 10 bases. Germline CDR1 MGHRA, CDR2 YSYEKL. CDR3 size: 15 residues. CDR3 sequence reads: CASSQEWGPYNEQFF. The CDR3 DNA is TGCGCCAGCAGCCAAGAATGGGGGCCATACAATGAGCAGTTCTTC.

The CDR3 coding sequence is TGTGCCAGCAGTACCCCGACAGGGGTCAGCAATCAGCCCCAGCATTTT. Translation: CASSTPTGVSNQPQHF. The rearrangement uses TRBV6-6 and TRBJ1-5; 8 bases agree with TRBD1. V shed 5 bases and J 1 base; nucleotides not matched to a gene: 7. The germline gives CDR1 MNHNY, CDR2 SVGAGI (reference sequence). This CDR3 is 16 amino acids long.

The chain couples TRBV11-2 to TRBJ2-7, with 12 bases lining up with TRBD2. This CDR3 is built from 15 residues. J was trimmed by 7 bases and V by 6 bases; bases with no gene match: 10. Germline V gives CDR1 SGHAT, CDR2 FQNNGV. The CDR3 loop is CASRTLAGGPEEQYF. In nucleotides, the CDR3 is TGTGCCAGCAGAACTCTAGCGGGAGGGCCCGAAGAGCAGTACTTC.

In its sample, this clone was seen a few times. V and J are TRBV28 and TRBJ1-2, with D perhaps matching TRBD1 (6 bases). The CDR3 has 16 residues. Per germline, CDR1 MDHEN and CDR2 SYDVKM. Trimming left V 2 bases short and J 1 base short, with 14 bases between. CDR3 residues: CASSLGHGRGNYGYTF. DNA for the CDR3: TGTGCCAGCAGTTTAGGGCACGGCAGGGGTAACTATGGCTACACCTTC.

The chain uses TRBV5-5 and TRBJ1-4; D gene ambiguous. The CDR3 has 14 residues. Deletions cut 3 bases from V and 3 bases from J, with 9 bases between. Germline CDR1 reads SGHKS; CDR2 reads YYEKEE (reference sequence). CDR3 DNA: TGTGCCAGCAGCTCGGTTGCGGCTAATGAAAAACTGTTTTTT. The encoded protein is CASSSVAANEKLFF.

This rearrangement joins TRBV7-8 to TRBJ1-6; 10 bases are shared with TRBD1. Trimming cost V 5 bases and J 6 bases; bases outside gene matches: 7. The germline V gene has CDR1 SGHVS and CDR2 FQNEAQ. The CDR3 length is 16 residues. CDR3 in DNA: TGTGCCAGCAGCACAACCGGGACAGGGGCTAATTCACCCCTCCACTTT. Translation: CASSTTGTGANSPLHF.

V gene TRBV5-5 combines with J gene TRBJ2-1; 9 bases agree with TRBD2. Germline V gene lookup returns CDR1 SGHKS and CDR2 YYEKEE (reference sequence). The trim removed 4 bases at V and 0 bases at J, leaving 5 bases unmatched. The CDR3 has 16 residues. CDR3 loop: CASSPGLASSYNEQFF. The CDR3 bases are TGTGCCAGCAGCCCGGGACTAGCCAGCTCCTACAATGAGCAGTTCTTC. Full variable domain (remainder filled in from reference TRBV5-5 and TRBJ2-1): DAGVTQSPTHLIKTRGQQVTLRCSPISGHKSVSWYQQVLGQGPQFIFQYYEKEERGRGNFPDRFSARQFPNYSSELNVNALLLGDSALYLCASSPGLASSYNEQFFGPGTRLTVL.

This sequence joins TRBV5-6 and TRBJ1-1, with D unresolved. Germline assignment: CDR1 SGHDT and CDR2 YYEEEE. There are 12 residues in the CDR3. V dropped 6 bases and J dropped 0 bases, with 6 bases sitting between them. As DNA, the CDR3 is TGTGCCAGCACCCTTATGAACACTGAAGCTTTCTTT. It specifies CASTLMNTEAFF.

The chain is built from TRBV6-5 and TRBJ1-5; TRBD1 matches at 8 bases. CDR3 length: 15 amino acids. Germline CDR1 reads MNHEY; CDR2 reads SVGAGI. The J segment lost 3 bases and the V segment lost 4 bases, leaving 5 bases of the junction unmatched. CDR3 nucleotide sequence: TGTGCCAGCAGTTCGACAGGGGCGAACAATCAGCCCCAGCATTTT. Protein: CASSSTGANNQPQHF.

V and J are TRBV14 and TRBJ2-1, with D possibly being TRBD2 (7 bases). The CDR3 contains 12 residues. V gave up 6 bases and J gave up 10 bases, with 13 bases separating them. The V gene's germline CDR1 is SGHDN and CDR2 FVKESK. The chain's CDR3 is CASRDSGMEQFF. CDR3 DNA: TGTGCCAGCAGGGACAGCGGGATGGAGCAGTTCTTC.

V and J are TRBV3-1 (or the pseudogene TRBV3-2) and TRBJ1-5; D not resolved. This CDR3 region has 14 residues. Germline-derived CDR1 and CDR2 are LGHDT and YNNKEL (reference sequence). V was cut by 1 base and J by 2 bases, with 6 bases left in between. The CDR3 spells CASSQGHRNQPQHF. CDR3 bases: TGTGCCAGCAGCCAAGGACATCGCAATCAGCCCCAGCATTTT.

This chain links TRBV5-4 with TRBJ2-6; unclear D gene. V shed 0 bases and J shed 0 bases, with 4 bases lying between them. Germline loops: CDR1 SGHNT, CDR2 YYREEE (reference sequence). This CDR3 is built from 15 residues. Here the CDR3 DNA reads TGTGCCAGCAGCTTGGACATCTCTGGGGCCAACGTCCTGACTTTC. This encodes CASSLDISGANVLTF.

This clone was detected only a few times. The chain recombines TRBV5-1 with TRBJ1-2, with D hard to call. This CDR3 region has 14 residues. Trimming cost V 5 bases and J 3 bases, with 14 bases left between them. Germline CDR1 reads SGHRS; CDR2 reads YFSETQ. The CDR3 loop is CASRVRVGDYGYTF. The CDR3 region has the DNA TGCGCCAGCAGAGTACGGGTTGGTGACTATGGCTACACCTTC.

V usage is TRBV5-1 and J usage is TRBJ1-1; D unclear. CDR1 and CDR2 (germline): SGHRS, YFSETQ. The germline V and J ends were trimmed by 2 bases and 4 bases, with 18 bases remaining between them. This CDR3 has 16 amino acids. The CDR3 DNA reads TGCGCCAGCAGCTTTTTTGGAGGAGAGGTGGGCACTGAAGCTTTCTTT. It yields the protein CASSFFGGEVGTEAFF. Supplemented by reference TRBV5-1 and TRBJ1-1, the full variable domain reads KAGVTQTPRYLIKTRGQQVTLSCSPISGHRSVSWYQQTPGQGLQFLFEYFSETQRNKGNFPGRFSGRQFSNSRSEMNVSTLELGDSALYLCASSFFGGEVGTEAFFGQGTRLTVV.

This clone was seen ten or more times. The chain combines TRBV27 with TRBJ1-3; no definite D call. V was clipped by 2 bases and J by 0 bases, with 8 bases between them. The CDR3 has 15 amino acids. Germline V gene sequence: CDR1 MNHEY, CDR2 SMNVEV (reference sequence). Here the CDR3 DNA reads TGTGCCAGCAGTTTAGACTATAGCTCTGGAAACACCATATATTTT. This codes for CASSLDYSSGNTIYF.